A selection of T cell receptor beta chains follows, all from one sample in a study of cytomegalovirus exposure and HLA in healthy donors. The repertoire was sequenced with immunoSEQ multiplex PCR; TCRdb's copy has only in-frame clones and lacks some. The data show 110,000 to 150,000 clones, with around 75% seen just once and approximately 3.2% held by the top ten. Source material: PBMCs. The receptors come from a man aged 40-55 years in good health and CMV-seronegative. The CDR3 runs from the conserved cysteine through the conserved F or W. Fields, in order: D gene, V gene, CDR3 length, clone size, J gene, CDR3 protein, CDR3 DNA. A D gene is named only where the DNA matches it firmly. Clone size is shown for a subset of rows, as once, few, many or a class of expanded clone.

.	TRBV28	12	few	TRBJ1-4	CASSPPRGKLFF	TGTGCCAGCAGTCCGCCAAGAGGAAAACTGTTTTTT
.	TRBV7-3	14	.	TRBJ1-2	CASSLSADSYGYTF	TGTGCCAGCAGCTTAAGTGCGGACAGTTATGGCTACACCTTC
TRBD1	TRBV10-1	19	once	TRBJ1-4	CASSEPGRDRGPTNEKLFF	TGCGCCAGCAGTGAGCCGGGCCGGGACAGGGGGCCCACTAATGAAAAACTGTTTTTT
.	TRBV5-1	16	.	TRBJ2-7	CASSRRLGSGGYEQYF	TGCGCCAGCAGCCGAAGACTTGGCTCCGGCGGCTACGAGCAGTACTTC
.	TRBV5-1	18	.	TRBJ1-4	CASSFGGPIPQVREKLFF	TGCGCCAGCAGCTTCGGGGGTCCCATCCCTCAGGTTCGTGAAAAACTGTTTTTT
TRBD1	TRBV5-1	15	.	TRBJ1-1	CASSGRTGGNTEAFF	TGCGCCAGCAGCGGAAGGACAGGGGGGAACACTGAAGCTTTCTTT
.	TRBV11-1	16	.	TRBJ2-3	CASRSGRSGGTDTQYF	TGTGCCAGCAGATCAGGCAGGTCGGGGGGCACAGATACGCAGTATTTT
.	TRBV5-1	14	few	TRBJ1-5	CASALDSANQPQHF	TGCGCCAGCGCCCTGGACAGTGCCAATCAGCCCCAGCATTTT
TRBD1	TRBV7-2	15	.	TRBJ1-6	CASSLGTGSKSPLHF	TGTGCCAGCAGCTTAGGGACAGGGTCTAAATCACCCCTCCACTTT
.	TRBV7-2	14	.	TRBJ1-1	CASSSQGMNTEAFF	TGTGCCAGCAGCTCTCAGGGGATGAACACTGAAGCTTTCTTT